Shown below are 6 T cell receptor beta chains from a single sample sequenced in a study of T cells of healthy individuals (dated by TCRdb to between 2017 and 2018). The library relied on 5' RACE. The data were produced on an Illumina MiSeq. The raw public data were reprocessed by TCRdb itself: fastp quality trimming at Q25, MiXCR clonotype calling, in-frame beta chains only. Records with the same CDR3 protein are collapsed into one entry carrying the most frequent genes and DNA. The sample yields more than 85,000 distinct CDR3 sequences; approximately 16% were counted once. The ten largest clones add up to over 5% of the sample. These receptors all stem from a human donor in good health.

This clonotype was observed a few times. The rearrangement uses TRBV4-3 and TRBJ2-6, with D perhaps given as TRBD1 or TRBD2 (6 bases each). This CDR3 has 18 residues. Trimming took off 0 bases at V and 1 base at J, with 13 bases between the two ends. Germline V gene sequence: CDR1 LGHNA, CDR2 YSLEER. The CDR3 DNA follows: TGCGCCAGCAGCCAAGATAGTGGGGGGCGTTCTGGGGCCAACGTCCTGACTTTC. Its protein is CASSQDSGGRSGANVLTF.

V is TRBV6-5 and J is TRBJ1-2; a possible D gene is TRBD1 (6 bases). The CDR3 is 14 residues long. Germline V gene lookup returns CDR1 MNHEY and CDR2 SVGAGI. Trimming left V 2 bases short and J 8 bases short, with 15 bases between. The CDR3 DNA follows: TGTGCCAGCAGTTACACAGGGTTGGTTGGGGGCTACACCTTC. Amino acid sequence: CASSYTGLVGGYTF.

This clonotype was recorded a few times. The chain carries TRBV15 and TRBJ1-6; the D is unclear. CDR3 size: 16 residues. The V gene's germline CDR1 is LNHNV and CDR2 YYDKDF (reference sequence). The ends were cut back, 4 bases at V and 6 bases at J, with 16 bases in the middle. CDR3 DNA: TGTGCCACCAGCACCTCCCGCCCAGTAACTAATTCACCCCTCCACTTT. Translating it yields CATSTSRPVTNSPLHF.

This clonotype appeared many times. The V and J genes are TRBV6-5 and TRBJ1-1; D unresolved. V lost 2 bases and J lost 3, with 13 bases in between. The germline CDR1 and CDR2 sequences are MNHEY and SVGAGI. The CDR3 spans 15 residues. DNA for the CDR3: TGTGCCAGCAGTTACCGGTTAAGATCGGACACTGAAGCTTTCTTT. Translated, it gives CASSYRLRSDTEAFF.

This clonotype showed up just a few times. V gene TRBV7-2 combines with J gene TRBJ1-5; no definite D call. Trimming pared 6 bases from V and 7 bases from J, leaving 16 bases between. Germline values: CDR1 SGHTA, CDR2 FQGNSA. This CDR3 comprises 14 residues. DNA of the CDR3: TGTGCCAGCAGTGAAAATGGGTGGAGGCAGCCCCAGCATTTT. Its translation: CASSENGWRQPQHF.

This clonotype appeared many times. V and J are TRBV28 and TRBJ1-2, with TRBD1 matching over 7 bases. CDR1 MDHEN and CDR2 SYDVKM come from the germline V gene. The CDR3 runs 13 residues. The V gene end was trimmed by 5 bases and the J gene end by 4 bases; junction bases not matched to a gene: 4. CDR3 bases: TGTGCCAGCAGTCTGCAGGGGGGCTATGGCTACACCTTC. It codes for CASSLQGGYGYTF.